This TCR beta chain was sequenced for a study of T-cell memory formation after mild COVID-19. Findings and caveats of the study: Balance between CD4 and CD8 was seen in clones contracting day 15 to 85, and a CD4+ lean was seen in later expanders.

Germline assignment: CDR1 DFQATT and CDR2 SNEGSKA (reference sequence). Trimming pared 3 bases from V and 5 bases from J, leaving 13 bases between. The CDR3 runs to 14 residues. Only one count was recorded for this clonotype. Its target is not known. TCRdb re-called the 5' RACE reads with MiXCR, one entry per CDR3 protein. Altogether about 470,000 distinct CDR3 sequences are present, 25% being singletons, with the ten largest covering about an eighth. The clonotype originates from an adult woman who had mild COVID-19 (a few samples of this study predate the infection). Cell type and time point are not known. The sample consisted of PBMCs or a T cell subset sorted from them (not recorded which). V is TRBV20-1 and J is TRBJ1-4, with D hard to call. DNA for the CDR3: TGCAGTGCTAGCCCAGGAACGGGGAATGAAAAACTGTTTTTT. The encoded protein is CSASPGTGNEKLFF.